This T cell receptor (beta chain) was identified in a study of PD-1 blockade in classical Hodgkin lymphoma. Germline loops: CDR1 LNHDA, CDR2 SQIVND (reference sequence). This CDR3 is 15 amino acids long. With 3 bases removed from V and 4 bases from J, the gap between germline ends came to 15 bases. The study, taken as a whole, reports: CD4+ TCR diversity, unlike CD8+, climbed significantly by C4D1. Complete responders matched newly diagnosed patients in baseline diversity. Individuals who commenced nivolumab within less than 1 year of ASCT were excluded.

With respect to this clone: As yet, its antigen is unknown.

Using immunoSEQ multiplex PCR, the repertoire was profiled, and TCRdb retains in-frame clones only, with some absent. The sample includes some 150,000 clones, approximately 80% of them seen just once. Every patient had relapsed following autologous stem cell transplantation, and cohorts differed in brentuximab vedotin exposure. Specimen: peripheral blood mononuclear cells (PBMCs), collected before the second cycle of nivolumab. This chain uses TRBV19 with TRBJ1-2; TRBD1 is a possible D gene (6 bases). The receptor comes from a human donor with classical Hodgkin lymphoma. The DNA of the CDR3 is TGTGCCAGTAGTATCGGGACACGGATGGGCTATGGCTACACCTTC. Translated: CASSIGTRMGYGYTF.